Each of the 5 T cell receptor beta chains below was sequenced from the same sample in a study of T-cell reconstitution after alpha-beta-depleted transplantation in children (dated by TCRdb to 2015 to 2016). Library creation used PCR. TCRdb lists the instrument as Illumina HiSeq 2500. TCR libraries were prepared with molecular barcoding, using unique molecular identifiers to normalize TCRbeta repertoire quantification. In TCRdb, the public reads were trimmed at Q25 with fastp and aligned with MiXCR, with productive beta chains retained. CDR3 protein sequences are deduplicated, and each keeps its most common genes and DNA. The sample yields roughly 89,000 distinct CDR3 sequences; 10% to 15% were counted once. The ten biggest clones cover 14% of the sample. Sequencing was performed on PBMCs from the stem cell graft donor, taken from the stem cell graft. The receptors here all came from a human donor who donated a stem cell graft to a child with inherited bone marrow failure.

This clonotype came up many times. J is TRBJ2-4 and V is TRBV20-1; 9 positions agree with TRBD2. The V gene's germline CDR1 is DFQATT and CDR2 SNEGSKA (reference sequence). J gave up 6 bases and V 2 bases, and 2 bases lay outside the gene matches. The CDR3 extends over 13 amino acids. The CDR3 region is CSARLLAGNIQYF. CDR3 nucleotides: TGCAGTGCTAGATTACTAGCGGGAAACATTCAGTACTTC.

This clonotype was picked up many times. The chain employs TRBV10-3 and TRBJ1-2; possibly TRBD1 for D (6 bases). Germline V gene data show CDR1 as ENHRY and CDR2 as SYGVKD. This CDR3 contains 14 residues. The V gene lost 3 bases and the J gene lost 4 bases, with 12 bases spanning the gap. The CDR3 loop is CAISERGGVYGYTF. The CDR3 DNA reads TGTGCCATCAGTGAAAGAGGGGGTGTCTATGGCTACACCTTC.

This clonotype was recorded many times. The rearrangement links TRBV15 to TRBJ1-2; a possible D gene is TRBD1 (6 bases). This CDR3 contains 16 residues. Germline V lookup: CDR1 LNHNV, CDR2 YYDKDF (reference sequence). V lost 5 bases and J lost 2, with 18 bases in between. In DNA form, the CDR3 reads TGTGCCACCAGCTCCTTTTCCCCAGGGGACAACTATGGCTACACCTTC. Protein sequence: CATSSFSPGDNYGYTF.

This clonotype was found a few times. This chain connects TRBV18 to TRBJ2-7; 14 nucleotides agree with TRBD2. With 4 bases clipped from V and 6 bases from J, the junction kept 2 bases outside the gene matches. The CDR3 totals 14 residues. CDR1 and CDR2 (germline): KGHSH, LQKENI. The CDR3 protein is CASSRGLAGAEQYF. The CDR3 DNA follows: TGTGCCAGCTCACGGGGACTAGCGGGAGCCGAGCAGTACTTC.

This clonotype was counted many times. The chain links TRBV6-1 to TRBJ2-7, with D possibly being TRBD1 or TRBD2 (5 bases each). Germline assignment: CDR1 MNHNS and CDR2 SASEGT. Trimming pared 4 bases from V and 3 bases from J, leaving 10 bases between. The CDR3 runs 13 residues. This chain's CDR3 is CASSVGTHYEQYF. The CDR3 nucleotides read TGTGCCAGCAGTGTGGGGACCCACTACGAGCAGTACTTC.